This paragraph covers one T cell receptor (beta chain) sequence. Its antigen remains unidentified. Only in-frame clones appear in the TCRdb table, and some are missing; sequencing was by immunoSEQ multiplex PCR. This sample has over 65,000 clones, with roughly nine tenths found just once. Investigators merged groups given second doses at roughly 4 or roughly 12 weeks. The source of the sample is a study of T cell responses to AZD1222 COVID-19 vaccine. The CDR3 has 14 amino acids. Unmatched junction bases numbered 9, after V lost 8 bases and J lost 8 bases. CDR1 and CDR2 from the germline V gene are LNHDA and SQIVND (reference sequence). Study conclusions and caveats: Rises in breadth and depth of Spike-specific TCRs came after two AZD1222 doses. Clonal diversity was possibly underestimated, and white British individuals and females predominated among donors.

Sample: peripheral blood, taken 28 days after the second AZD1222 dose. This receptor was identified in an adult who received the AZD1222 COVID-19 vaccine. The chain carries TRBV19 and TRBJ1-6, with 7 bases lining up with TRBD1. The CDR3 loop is CASWTGSIYSPLHF. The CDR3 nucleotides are TGTGCCAGTTGGACAGGCTCTATCTATTCACCCCTCCACTTT.